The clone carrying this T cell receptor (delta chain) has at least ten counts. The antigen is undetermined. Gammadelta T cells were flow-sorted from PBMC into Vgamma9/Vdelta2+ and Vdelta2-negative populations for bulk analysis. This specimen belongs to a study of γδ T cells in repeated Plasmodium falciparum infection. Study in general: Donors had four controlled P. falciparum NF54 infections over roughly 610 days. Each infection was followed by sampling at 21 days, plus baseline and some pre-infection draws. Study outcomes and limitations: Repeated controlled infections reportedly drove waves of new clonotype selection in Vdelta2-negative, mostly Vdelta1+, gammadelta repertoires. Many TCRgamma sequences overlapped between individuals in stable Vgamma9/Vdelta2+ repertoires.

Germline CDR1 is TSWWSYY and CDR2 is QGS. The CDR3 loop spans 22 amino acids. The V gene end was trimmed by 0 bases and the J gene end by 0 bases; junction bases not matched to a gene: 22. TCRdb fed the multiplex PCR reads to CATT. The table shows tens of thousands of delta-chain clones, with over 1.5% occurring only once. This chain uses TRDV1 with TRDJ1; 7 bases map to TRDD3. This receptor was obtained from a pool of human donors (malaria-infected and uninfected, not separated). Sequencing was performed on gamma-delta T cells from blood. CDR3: CALGELPFFGLLRLGYTDKLIF. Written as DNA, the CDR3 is TGTGCTCTTGGGGAACTCCCCTTTTTTGGGCTTTTGCGACTGGGGTACACCGATAAACTCATCTTT.